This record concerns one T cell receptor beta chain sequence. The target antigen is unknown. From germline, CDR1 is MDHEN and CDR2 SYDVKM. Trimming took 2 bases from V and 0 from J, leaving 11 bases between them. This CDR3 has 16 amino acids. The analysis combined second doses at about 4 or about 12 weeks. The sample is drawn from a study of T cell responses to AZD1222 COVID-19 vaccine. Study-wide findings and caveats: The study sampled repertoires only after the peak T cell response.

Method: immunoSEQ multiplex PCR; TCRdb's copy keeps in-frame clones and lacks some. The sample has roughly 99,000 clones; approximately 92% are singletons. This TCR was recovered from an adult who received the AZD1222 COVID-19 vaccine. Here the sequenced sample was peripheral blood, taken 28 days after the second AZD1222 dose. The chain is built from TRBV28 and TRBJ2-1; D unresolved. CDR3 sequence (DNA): TGTGCCAGCAGTTTAGGGGTTGGCAGCTCCTACAATGAGCAGTTCTTC. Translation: CASSLGVGSSYNEQFF.